This T cell receptor (beta chain) is from a study of cytomegalovirus exposure and HLA in healthy donors. General observations from the study: Most TCR sequences were uncommon, yet certain public TCRs appeared in many donors.

On this clone: The target antigen is unknown.

Primers for the PCR totalled 60 Vbeta and 13 Jbeta. Per the authors' pipeline: Unique TCR beta chains totaled some 80 million in a later count, with approximately 11 million of them shared. Here immunoSEQ multiplex PCR was the method, and the copy in TCRdb shows in-frame clones only, minus some. D and trimming were read from the DNA, whereas the V and J calls and clone size are those reported in that table. The table shows fewer than 200,000 clones, with about 85% occurring only once. Trimming cost V 0 bases and J 5 bases, with 17 bases left between them. CDR3 length: 17 residues. Germline V gene data show CDR1 as WSHSY and CDR2 as SAAADI.

The sequenced sample consisted of PBMCs. The sequence was obtained from a man between 18 and 35 years old in good health and CMV-seropositive. The V call is TRBV10-2, the J call TRBJ1-5, with a weak D call TRBD1 (6 bases). The CDR3 loop reads CASSESQQGTSHQPQHF. CDR3 DNA: TGCGCCAGCAGTGAGTCGCAACAGGGTACGTCCCATCAGCCCCAGCATTTT.